The T cell receptor beta chain under discussion was sequenced for a study of shared clonotypes between healthy human individuals. Using immunoSEQ multiplex PCR, the repertoire was profiled, and TCRdb retains in-frame clones only, with some absent. The sample shows under 2,500,000 clones, under 97% of them seen only once. The ends lost 4 bases at V and 4 bases at J; junction bases unmatched: 3. The germline CDR1 and CDR2 sequences are SQVTM and ANQGSEA. This CDR3 contains 12 residues. This clonotype was obtained from a young man in good health. The chain employs TRBV29-1 and TRBJ2-5, with 7 positions matching TRBD2. Sequencing was performed on naive CD4+ T cells sorted from blood. Stated subset: CD45RA+ positively selected. The CDR3, as DNA: TGCAGCGTTGGGGAGGGTTCAGAGACCCAGTACTTC. Residues: CSVGEGSETQYF.